This T cell receptor (beta chain) was sequenced during a study of PD-L1 blockade in urothelial cancer. The CDR3 is made up of 13 amino acids. CDR1 and CDR2 (germline): SGHAT, FQNNGV. Trimming cost V 7 bases and J 5 bases; bases outside gene matches: 6. The protocol was immunoSEQ multiplex PCR, while the TCRdb copy is restricted to in-frame clones and leaves out a portion. The table lists 29,000 or so clones, about 90% of them singletons, with around 2.9% in the top ten. Samples spanned pretreatment and treatment, with 1 to 8 time points per patient. The chain recombines TRBV11-2 with TRBJ2-7, with 9 bases aligning to TRBD1. The sequence was obtained from a man in his forties or fifties with urothelial cancer. This material consisted of PBMCs, taken around atezolizumab (anti-PD-L1) treatment. CDR3 region: CASTEWTGDEQYF. Here the CDR3 DNA reads TGTGCCAGCACCGAGTGGACAGGGGACGAGCAGTACTTC.